The 21 T cell receptor beta chains presented below share a single source sample, sequenced in a study of T cell responses to AZD1222 COVID-19 vaccine. Assay used: immunoSEQ multiplex PCR; TCRdb lists only in-frame clones, some missing. Among around 130,000 clones listed, 80% to 95% were seen once. The sequencing here drew on peripheral blood, taken 28 days after the second dose of the MenACWY control vaccine. These receptors originate from an adult who received the MenACWY meningococcal vaccine as a control.

V usage is TRBV6-6 and J usage is TRBJ1-6, with D perhaps TRBD1 (6 bases). CDR1 and CDR2 from the germline V gene are MNHNY and SVGAGI (reference sequence). Trimming took off 7 bases at V and 5 bases at J, with 18 bases between the two ends. The CDR3 consists of 16 residues. Here the CDR3 reads CASTLRQGQDNSPLHF. The CDR3 DNA reads as TGTGCCAGCACCCTTCGCCAGGGGCAGGATAATTCACCCCTCCACTTT.

The sample holds one count of this clone. The rearrangement uses TRBV6-2 or TRBV6-3 and TRBJ1-6; TRBD1 is a possible D gene (5 bases). V was trimmed by 6 bases and J by 6 bases, leaving 15 bases between them. This CDR3 contains 15 residues. CDR1 and CDR2 (germline): MNHEY, SVGEGT. DNA for the CDR3: TGTGCCAGCAGCGATTGGGGACGGACTAATTCACCCCTCCACTTT. Amino acids: CASSDWGRTNSPLHF.

The chain links TRBV19 to TRBJ2-2, with D perhaps TRBD1 or TRBD2 (5 bases each). This CDR3 spans 15 amino acids. CDR1 is LNHDA, CDR2 SQIVND, per germline (reference sequence). The germline V and J ends were trimmed by 11 bases and 2 bases, with 18 bases remaining between them. CDR3 amino acids: CAPTGGGYNTGELFF. The CDR3 bases are TGTGCCCCGACCGGTGGGGGATACAACACCGGGGAGCTGTTTTTT. Looking up the rest from reference TRBV19 and TRBJ2-2 gives the full variable domain: DGGITQSPKYLFRKEGQNVTLSCEQNLNHDAMYWYRQDPGQGLRLIYYSQIVNDFQKGDIAEGYSVSREKKESFPLTVTSAQKNPTAFYLCAPTGGGYNTGELFFGEGSRLTVL.

In this sample, this clone turned up once. The V and J genes are TRBV30 and TRBJ1-3; D gene uncertain. Germline loops: CDR1 GTSNPN, CDR2 SVGIG (reference sequence). The CDR3 has 12 residues. V was pared by 4 bases and J by 5 bases, with 9 bases between. CDR3 in amino acids: CAWKDQRNTIYF. The CDR3 DNA is TGTGCCTGGAAGGACCAACGAAACACCATATATTTT.

CDR3 DNA sequence: TGTGCCAGCACCACCCGGCGACAGGCCGCCGGGTACGAGCAGTACTTC. This gives the protein CASTTRRQAAGYEQYF. The chain uses TRBV28 and TRBJ2-7, with a tentative D call TRBD1 (6 bases). Trimming took off 7 bases at V and 4 bases at J, with 23 bases between the two ends. There are 16 residues in the CDR3. Germline-derived CDR1 and CDR2 are MDHEN and SYDVKM.

DNA of the CDR3: TGTGCCAGCAGTGAATTTGGGGGCATCAACATTCAGTACTTC. Amino acids: CASSEFGGINIQYF. V usage is TRBV6-1 and J usage is TRBJ2-4, with a tentative D call TRBD1 (6 bases). The V gene's germline CDR1 is MNHNS and CDR2 SASEGT. The V and J ends lost 2 bases and 7 bases respectively, with 12 bases between them. The CDR3 is made up of 14 amino acids.

This clone has only a few counts. J is TRBJ2-7 and V is TRBV5-5; D might be TRBD2 (5 bases). The CDR3 consists of 14 residues. CDR1 is SGHKS and CDR2 is YYEKEE in the germline V gene (reference sequence). V was trimmed by 2 bases and J by 5 bases, leaving 14 bases between them. As DNA, the CDR3 is TGTGCCAGCAGCTTCAGTGGGAGTAGGGACGAGCAGTACTTC. Translation: CASSFSGSRDEQYF.

The rearrangement joins TRBV19 to TRBJ2-7; TRBD2 agrees at 8 bases. The junction had 9 bases not matched to a gene; V was cut back by 5 bases and J by 3 bases. The CDR3 totals 15 residues. Germline CDR1 is LNHDA and CDR2 is SQIVND (reference sequence). The CDR3 loop reads CASSPTSGLYYEQYF. The CDR3 DNA reads as TGTGCCAGTAGTCCCACTAGCGGCTTATACTACGAGCAGTACTTC.

The rearrangement links TRBV5-1 to TRBJ1-1; TRBD1 might be the D (5 bases). The CDR3 runs to 13 residues. Germline V gene lookup returns CDR1 SGHRS and CDR2 YFSETQ. V lost 0 bases, J lost 7 bases, and 10 bases lay in between. CDR3 sequence: CASSLEGLVEAFF. The CDR3 bases are TGCGCCAGCAGCTTGGAGGGGCTCGTTGAAGCTTTCTTT.

V gene TRBV4-3 combines with J gene TRBJ2-3; 8 bases are shared with TRBD2. The CDR3 consists of 14 residues. V lost 6 bases, J lost 6 bases, and 8 bases stayed unmatched. Germline CDR1 is LGHNA and CDR2 is YSLEER. The CDR3 here is CASRDSGGGDTQYF. The CDR3 nucleotides read TGCGCCAGCAGGGACAGCGGGGGAGGGGATACGCAGTATTTT.

J is TRBJ1-5 and V is TRBV7-2; no reliable D call. The ends were cut back, 2 bases at V and 4 bases at J, with 12 bases in the middle. CDR1 and CDR2 from the germline V gene are SGHTA and FQGNSA. The CDR3 has 15 residues. For the CDR3, the DNA is TGTGCCAGCAGCTTAAGCGTTTCGGGGAATCAGCCCCAGCATTTT. Amino acids: CASSLSVSGNQPQHF.

This clone was detected only once. The chain has TRBV7-9 and TRBJ1-1; D unresolved. The CDR3 runs 12 residues. V was pared by 1 base and J by 8 bases, with 8 bases between. Germline CDR1 is SEHNR and CDR2 is FQNEAQ (reference sequence). The chain's CDR3 is CASSLGEQEAFF. The CDR3 DNA is TGTGCCAGCAGCTTAGGGGAACAGGAAGCTTTCTTT.

The rearrangement links TRBV30 to TRBJ1-3; D not resolved. The CDR3 sequence is 18 residues long. Trimming removed 0 bases from V and 1 base from J, with 19 bases in between. Germline V gene data show CDR1 as GTSNPN and CDR2 as SVGIG (reference sequence). CDR3 in amino acids: CAWSVSLPWTFSGNTIYF. In nucleotides, the CDR3 is TGTGCCTGGAGTGTAAGTCTGCCCTGGACGTTTTCTGGAAACACCATATATTTT.

DNA of the CDR3: TGTGCCAGCAGCTTAGCCCCGGGACAGGGAGCAGCTTTCTTT. Its protein product is CASSLAPGQGAAFF. The chain links TRBV7-8 to TRBJ1-1, with TRBD1 matching 9 bases. The J segment lost 10 bases and the V segment lost 0 bases, leaving 6 bases of the junction unmatched. The CDR3 contains 14 residues. Germline lookup yields CDR1 SGHVS and CDR2 FQNEAQ.

This chain connects TRBV6-5 to TRBJ1-5, with D unclear. The CDR3 spans 15 residues. Germline CDR1 and CDR2: MNHEY and SVGAGI. Trimming cost V 6 bases and J 3 bases, with 15 bases left between them. CDR3 region: CASRSIGGSNQPQHF. The CDR3 region has the DNA TGTGCCAGCAGGTCGATCGGCGGTTCCAATCAGCCCCAGCATTTT.

The gene calls are TRBV5-8 and TRBJ2-7, with D possibly matching TRBD1 (6 bases). This CDR3 contains 14 residues. The germline CDR1 and CDR2 sequences are SGHTS and YDEGEE. V was trimmed by 4 bases and J by 2 bases, leaving 13 bases between them. The CDR3 reads CASSQGFFAYEQYF. DNA for the CDR3: TGTGCCAGCAGCCAGGGGTTCTTTGCCTACGAGCAGTACTTC. The entire variable domain, with the rest obtained from reference TRBV5-8 and TRBJ2-7, is as follows: EAGVTQSPTHLIKTRGQQATLRCSPISGHTSVYWYQQALGLGLQFLLWYDEGEERNRGNFPPRFSGRQFPNYSSELNVNALELEDSALYLCASSQGFFAYEQYFGPGTRLTVT.

The J gene is TRBJ2-3, the V gene TRBV12-5; perhaps D is TRBD1 or TRBD2 (5 bases each). The CDR3 spans 14 residues. CDR1 and CDR2 (germline): LGHNT, FRNRAP. Trimming shortened V by 6 bases and J by 6 bases, and 16 bases separated the two germline ends. DNA for the CDR3: TGTGCTAGTGGGCTAGGGTACCGGGGCGATACGCAGTATTTT. The encoded protein is CASGLGYRGDTQYF.

V and J are TRBV30 and TRBJ2-1, with 13 positions matching TRBD2. The CDR3 totals 17 residues. In germline, CDR1 is GTSNPN, CDR2 SVGIG (reference sequence). V dropped 2 bases and J dropped 7; count of bases not matched to a gene: 11. For the CDR3, the DNA is TGTGCCTGGAGTTCCACCGGACTAGCGGGAGTAGTTAATGAGCAGTTCTTC. As protein: CAWSSTGLAGVVNEQFF. The full variable domain, completed using reference TRBV30 and TRBJ2-1, is SQTIHQWPATLVQPVGSPLSLECTVEGTSNPNLYWYRQAAGRGLQLLFYSVGIGQISSEVPQNLSASRPQDRQFILSSKKLLLSDSGFYLCAWSSTGLAGVVNEQFFGPGTRLTVL.

The V call is TRBV11-2, the J call TRBJ2-7; D remains unclear. Trimming stripped 0 bases from V and 0 bases from J, with 6 bases between. The CDR3 spans 14 residues. Germline lookup yields CDR1 SGHAT and CDR2 FQNNGV. CDR3 coding DNA: TGTGCCAGCAGCTTAGACAGGTTCTCCTACGAGCAGTACGTC. Protein: CASSLDRFSYEQYV.

J is TRBJ2-2 and V is TRBV7-9; D gene uncertain. The CDR3 has 13 amino acids. From germline, CDR1 is SEHNR and CDR2 FQNEAQ (reference sequence). Trimming took off 8 bases at V and 7 bases at J, with 14 bases between the two ends. The CDR3 is CASAKSVDGELFF. Here the CDR3 DNA reads TGTGCCAGCGCTAAGTCGGTGGACGGGGAGCTGTTTTTT.

This chain connects TRBV28 to TRBJ1-2; TRBD1 matches at 8 bases. V shed 4 bases and J 3 bases; nucleotides not matched to a gene: 16. CDR1 and CDR2 from the germline V gene are MDHEN and SYDVKM. This CDR3 is 18 amino acids long. The CDR3 coding sequence is TGTGCCAGCAGTTCCGGGGGCGCAGGGGGCGGCTCGGACTATGGCTACACCTTC. The encoded protein is CASSSGGAGGGSDYGYTF.